The rows below give T cell receptor beta chains drawn from one sample of a study of cytomegalovirus exposure and HLA in healthy donors. The repertoire was sequenced with immunoSEQ multiplex PCR; TCRdb's copy has only in-frame clones and lacks some. The table records under 200,000 clones, about 83% of them present only once. Sequences were obtained from PBMCs. The origin of the receptors is a woman aged 25 to 39 in good health and CMV-seropositive. CDR3s include the opening cysteine and the closing phenylalanine or tryptophan. Rows may omit the clone size; those that give it use once, few, many or a size class.

clone_size	j_call	cdr3_length	v_call	cdr3_aa
-	TRBJ2-3	19	TRBV5-1	CASSLAGTSGTIFPDTQYF
-	TRBJ1-1	13	TRBV7-9	CASSVEGGTEAFF
-	TRBJ1-1	14	TRBV11-1	CASSLRGGRTEAFF
-	TRBJ1-2	14	TRBV7-2	CASSSDRGQSGYTF
-	TRBJ2-1	17	TRBV2	CASSEARGGLGGNEQFF
-	TRBJ1-1	13	TRBV10-1	CASSGQMNTEAFF
-	TRBJ2-1	15	TRBV9	CASSVADYAYNEQFF
-	TRBJ1-1	15	TRBV13	CASRGRDRGLTEAFF
-	TRBJ2-1	14	TRBV6-1	CASSEMRANNEQFF
-	TRBJ2-3	14	TRBV7-9	CASSLAEGTIAQYF
-	TRBJ2-5	14	TRBV6-5	CASSKSRVVETQYF
once	TRBJ2-5	15	TRBV19	CASSPGLRGGETQYF
-	TRBJ1-5	16	TRBV5-5	CASSNDADSFEQPQHF
-	TRBJ1-1	14	TRBV7-8	CASSMTGRDTEAFF
-	TRBJ1-2	13	TRBV4-2	CASSRTGDCGYTF
-	TRBJ1-2	13	TRBV6-5	CASSGQGNYGYTF
few	TRBJ1-5	13	TRBV29-1	CSVASIGNQPQHF
few	TRBJ2-7	13	TRBV11-2	CASSFLLSTEQYF
-	TRBJ1-2	14	TRBV5-1	CASSGGQPNYGYTF
-	TRBJ2-7	13	TRBV27	CASSPRGGREQYF
few	TRBJ1-1	13	TRBV15	CATSDRERSEAFF
-	TRBJ2-7	14	TRBV2	CASFRGGSSYEQYF
-	TRBJ2-7	13	TRBV6-1	CASLGVGSYEQYF
once	TRBJ2-1	12	TRBV7-9	CASSQDRNEQFF
-	TRBJ2-7	14	TRBV6-1	CASSEQQGAYEQYF
-	TRBJ2-7	16	TRBV23-1	CASNNEDRGIYYEQYF
-	TRBJ2-7	14	TRBV10-3	CAITRTGSSYEQYF
-	TRBJ2-1	15	TRBV11-1	CASSLGGQVMDEQFF
-	TRBJ1-4	14	TRBV2	CASTRQSYNEKLFF
-	TRBJ1-2	18	TRBV18	CASSPPRFRTGPNYGYTF
-	TRBJ1-1	12	TRBV19	CASSIGAAEAFF
-	TRBJ2-7	16	TRBV11-2	CASSLTSSGSPYEQYF
-	TRBJ2-1	14	TRBV10-1	CASAGTSGRSEQFF
-	-	11	TRBV5-8	CASSLVYEQYF
few	TRBJ1-4	17	TRBV5-1	CASSLSGRREKNEKLFF
-	TRBJ2-3	12	TRBV9	CASSVGADTQYF
-	TRBJ1-1	14	TRBV5-8	CASSRGRGKPEAFF
-	TRBJ2-7	13	TRBV5-4	CASRSAGGYEQYF
-	TRBJ2-5	14	TRBV7-9	CASSPGTAQETQYF
once	TRBJ2-2	16	TRBV6-6	CASSQTSGANTGELFF
-	TRBJ1-1	15	TRBV2	CASRQGFEGNTEAFF
-	TRBJ1-1	17	TRBV19	CASNLPGQGFMNTEAFF
-	TRBJ2-3	15	TRBV11-2	CASSLGGASTDTQYF
-	TRBJ2-7	17	TRBV4-1	CASSPDRTTSGSYEQYF
-	TRBJ2-3	17	TRBV28	CASSFPGTLIATDTQYF
-	TRBJ1-1	12	TRBV10-3	CAIRGGNTEAFF
-	TRBJ1-1	15	TRBV6-5	CASSGRGAGDTEAFF
-	TRBJ2-1	15	TRBV5-6	CATRRGTSGRHEQFF
-	TRBJ1-1	15	TRBV4-1	CASSQDWVANTEAFF
-	TRBJ1-4	15	TRBV15	CATSRAGLGNEKLFF
-	TRBJ2-3	14	TRBV7-9	CSSSFGGGLDTQYF
once	TRBJ1-1	11	TRBV2	CASRGELRAFF
-	TRBJ1-2	13	TRBV29-1	CSVKMVTSGGYTF
-	TRBJ2-1	14	TRBV27	CASSYSGLANEQFF
few	TRBJ2-7	11	TRBV28	CASSFQAEQYF